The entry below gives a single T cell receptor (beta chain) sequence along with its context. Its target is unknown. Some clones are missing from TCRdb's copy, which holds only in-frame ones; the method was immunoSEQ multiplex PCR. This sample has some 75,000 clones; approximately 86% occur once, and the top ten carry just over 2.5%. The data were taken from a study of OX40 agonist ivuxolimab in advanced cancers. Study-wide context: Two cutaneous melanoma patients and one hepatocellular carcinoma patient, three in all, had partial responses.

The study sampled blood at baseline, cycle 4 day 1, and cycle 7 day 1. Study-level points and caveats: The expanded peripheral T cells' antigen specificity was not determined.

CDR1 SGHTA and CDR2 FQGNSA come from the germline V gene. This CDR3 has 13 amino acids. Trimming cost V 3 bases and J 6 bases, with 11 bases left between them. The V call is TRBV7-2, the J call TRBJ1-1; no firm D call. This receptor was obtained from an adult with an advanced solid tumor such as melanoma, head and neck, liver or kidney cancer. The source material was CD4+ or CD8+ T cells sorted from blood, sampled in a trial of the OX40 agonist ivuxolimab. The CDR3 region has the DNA TGTGCCAGCAGCTTCAGTACCGTCGCTGAAGCTTTCTTT. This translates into CASSFSTVAEAFF.